A selection of T cell receptor beta chains follows, all from one sample in a study of blood T cells in healthy people across ages. Via MiXCR, TCRdb re-called the 5' RACE reads, giving one row per CDR3 protein. The sample records about 770,000 distinct CDR3 sequences, around 45% being singletons. Sequenced material: blood. These receptors all come from a man aged 55 to 69 in good health. CDR3s include the opening cysteine and the closing phenylalanine or tryptophan. D genes are given only for firm matches. The size field is filled for only some rows; it gives once, few, many or a size class.

V gene	clone size	J gene	D gene	CDR3 protein	CDR3 DNA
TRBV12-3/TRBV12-4	.	TRBJ1-5	.	CASSPSREGDNQPQHF	TGTGCCAGCAGTCCCTCCCGAGAGGGGGACAACCAGCCCCAGCATTTT
TRBV6-6	few	TRBJ2-7	.	CASSRDEQYF	TGTGCCAGCAGTAGAGACGAGCAGTACTTC
TRBV29-1	.	TRBJ1-4	.	CSVRRSGDREKLFF	TGCAGCGTCCGAAGATCGGGGGACCGGGAAAAACTGTTTTTT
TRBV20-1	once	TRBJ1-1	.	CSARVRTSNTEAFF	TGCAGTGCTAGAGTTCGGACATCGAACACTGAAGCTTTCTTT
TRBV5-1	.	TRBJ2-1	TRBD2	CASSLAGTSDNEQFF	TGCGCCAGCAGCTTGGCCGGGACTAGCGACAATGAGCAGTTCTTC
TRBV6-5	few	TRBJ1-2	TRBD1	CASSFGTGGNYGYTF	TGTGCCAGCAGTTTCGGAACAGGGGGCAACTATGGCTACACCTTC
TRBV6-6	.	TRBJ1-2	.	CASSDSNRDGYTF	TGTGCCAGCAGTGACAGCAACAGGGATGGCTACACCTTC
TRBV7-9	few	TRBJ1-2	TRBD1	CASSLGWGQGGDGYTF	TGTGCCAGCAGCTTAGGATGGGGACAGGGCGGCGATGGCTACACCTTC
TRBV10-3	.	TRBJ2-7	TRBD1	CAISEVTGEDEQYF	TGTGCCATCAGTGAGGTGACAGGGGAGGACGAGCAGTACTTC
TRBV20-1	.	TRBJ2-7	TRBD2	CSTESGGLRSYEQYF	TGCAGTACTGAAAGCGGGGGGCTCCGCTCCTACGAGCAGTACTTC
TRBV5-1	.	TRBJ2-1	.	CASRGFNRDSLYNEQFF	TGCGCCAGCCGGGGGTTTAACCGGGACAGCCTTTACAATGAGCAGTTCTTC
TRBV18	.	TRBJ2-7	.	CASSPTRAGEQYF	TGTGCCAGCTCGCCTACAAGGGCCGGCGAGCAGTACTTC
TRBV4-3	few	TRBJ1-4	.	CASSQDPGRTSNEKLFF	TGCGCCAGCAGCCAAGACCCAGGGAGGACCTCTAATGAAAAACTGTTTTTT
TRBV12-3/TRBV12-4	.	TRBJ2-1	.	CASRETGSYNEQFF	TGTGCCAGCAGGGAAACAGGATCCTACAATGAGCAGTTCTTC
TRBV6-2/TRBV6-3	few	TRBJ2-5	.	CASSREQETQYF	TGTGCCAGCAGTCGGGAACAAGAGACCCAGTACTTC
TRBV4-3	.	TRBJ2-1	.	CAGSPQRSASYNEQFF	TGCGCCGGCAGCCCCCAGAGGAGCGCCTCCTACAATGAGCAGTTCTTC
TRBV20-1	.	TRBJ1-1	TRBD1	CSAPRDRVGSGTEAFF	TGCAGTGCTCCCCGGGACAGGGTCGGATCTGGGACTGAAGCTTTCTTT
TRBV7-2	few	TRBJ1-5	.	CASSMFGGNQPQHF	TGTGCCAGCAGCATGTTTGGAGGCAATCAGCCCCAGCATTTT
TRBV7-2	.	TRBJ2-3	.	CASRKGPNEKQYF	TGTGCCAGCCGTAAAGGCCCGAATGAAAAGCAGTATTTT
TRBV20-1	.	TRBJ1-1	.	CSAREGPQANTEAFF	TGCAGTGCTAGGGAAGGCCCCCAGGCAAACACTGAAGCTTTCTTT
TRBV6-1	.	TRBJ1-5	.	CASSERGSSSNQPQHF	TGTGCCAGCAGTGAACGGGGCAGTAGTAGCAATCAGCCCCAGCATTTT
TRBV7-2	.	TRBJ2-7	.	CASSSYVGTATYNEQYF	TGTGCCAGCAGCTCATACGTGGGAACAGCTACCTACAATGAGCAGTACTTC
TRBV4-3	.	TRBJ1-1	.	CASSQEGDFPLGNTEAFF	TGCGCCAGCAGCCAAGAAGGGGATTTTCCCTTAGGGAACACTGAAGCTTTCTTT
TRBV7-2	few	TRBJ2-3	TRBD1	CASSLGFEGALQYF	TGTGCCAGCAGCTTAGGGTTCGAGGGGGCGCTTCAGTATTTT
TRBV20-1	.	TRBJ2-1	TRBD1	CSAMRGGGRNEQFF	TGCAGTGCTATGCGAGGGGGCGGACGGAATGAGCAGTTCTTC
TRBV20-1	.	TRBJ2-7	TRBD2	CSQMPGGDYNEQYF	TGCAGCCAAATGCCGGGGGGGGACTACAATGAGCAGTACTTC
TRBV20-1	.	TRBJ2-1	.	CSARDGRGGDNEQFF	TGCAGTGCTAGAGATGGGCGCGGAGGGGACAATGAGCAGTTCTTC
TRBV4-3	few	TRBJ2-7	.	CASSQTPGLHEQYF	TGCGCCAGCAGCCAAACGCCGGGACTCCACGAGCAGTACTTC
TRBV7-2	.	TRBJ2-1	TRBD1	CASSSRATGANEQFF	TGTGCCAGCAGCTCCAGAGCAACAGGGGCCAATGAGCAGTTCTTC
TRBV3-1	.	TRBJ2-7	TRBD1	CASNPQGAYEQYF	TGTGCCAGCAACCCACAGGGGGCCTACGAGCAGTACTTC
TRBV20-1	once	TRBJ2-5	.	CSEKGVTSIKGETQYF	TGCAGCGAAAAGGGGGTGACTTCGATCAAGGGGGAGACCCAGTACTTC
TRBV20-1	.	TRBJ1-2	.	CSASPGTGPGYTF	TGCAGTGCTAGTCCCGGGACGGGCCCTGGCTACACCTTC
TRBV11-2	.	TRBJ2-1	TRBD1	CASSLAYRQGLRDNEQFF	TGTGCCAGCAGCTTAGCCTACAGACAGGGATTAAGGGACAATGAGCAGTTCTTC
TRBV9	few	TRBJ1-5	.	CASSVFLCNQPQHF	TGTGCCAGCAGCGTGTTCCTGTGCAATCAGCCCCAGCATTTT
TRBV11-3	.	TRBJ2-7	.	CASSLGGFRAYYEQYF	TGTGCCAGCAGCTTAGGAGGTTTCAGGGCTTACTACGAGCAGTACTTC
TRBV5-1	few	TRBJ2-5	.	CASTDGRTETQYF	TGCGCCAGCACCGATGGGAGGACAGAGACCCAGTACTTC
TRBV4-1	.	TRBJ2-3	.	CASSQDRGGILTDTQYF	TGCGCCAGCAGCCAAGATCGTGGGGGGATCCTCACAGATACGCAGTATTTT
TRBV5-1	once	TRBJ2-6	.	CASSPNTGFSGANVLTF	TGCGCCAGCAGCCCGAATACAGGGTTCTCTGGGGCCAACGTCCTGACTTTC
TRBV6-1	.	TRBJ2-4	TRBD1	CASSEVPTGTGRNIQYF	TGTGCCAGCAGTGAAGTCCCAACCGGGACAGGGAGAAACATTCAGTACTTC
TRBV5-1	.	TRBJ2-3	.	CASLKGLGGTDTQYF	TGCGCCAGCCTAAAAGGATTGGGGGGCACAGATACGCAGTATTTT
TRBV4-3	few	TRBJ1-2	.	CASSQDRRTPVRGYTF	TGCGCCAGCAGCCAAGACCGACGAACGCCGGTGAGGGGCTACACCTTC
TRBV7-2	.	TRBJ2-2	.	CASSFRQGGNTGELFF	TGTGCCAGCAGCTTCAGGCAGGGTGGGAACACCGGGGAGCTGTTTTTT
TRBV4-3	.	TRBJ2-5	TRBD1	CASSHYRGETQYF	TGCGCCAGCAGCCATTACAGGGGAGAGACCCAGTACTTC
TRBV6-2/TRBV6-3	.	TRBJ2-7	TRBD2	CASRIWTSGAYEQYF	TGTGCCAGCAGGATCTGGACTAGCGGGGCCTACGAGCAGTACTTC
TRBV25-1	few	TRBJ2-6	.	CASSETQPGANVLTF	TGTGCCAGCAGTGAGACGCAGCCTGGGGCCAACGTCCTGACTTTC
TRBV3-1	many	TRBJ2-2	TRBD1	CASSQVGQELSGNTGELFF	TGTGCCAGCAGCCAAGTCGGACAGGAACTATCAGGGAACACCGGGGAGCTGTTTTTT
TRBV5-1	.	TRBJ2-1	TRBD2	CASSLILAGGPNEQFF	TGCGCCAGCAGCTTGATTCTAGCGGGGGGACCTAATGAGCAGTTCTTC
TRBV7-2	.	TRBJ1-2	TRBD1	CASSPAFRGQNYGYTF	TGTGCCAGCAGCCCGGCGTTCAGGGGGCAAAACTATGGCTACACCTTC
TRBV20-1	.	TRBJ2-4	TRBD1	CSADNAGTGTGKQYF	TGCAGTGCTGACAATGCCGGGACAGGGACCGGGAAGCAGTACTTC
TRBV7-4	few	TRBJ2-7	TRBD2	CASSSETSGDSYEQYF	TGTGCCAGCAGCTCAGAGACTAGCGGGGACTCCTACGAGCAGTACTTC
TRBV12-3/TRBV12-4	few	TRBJ2-3	TRBD2	CASRRSGGIADTQYF	TGTGCCAGCAGGCGGAGCGGGGGGATCGCAGATACGCAGTATTTT
TRBV12-3/TRBV12-4	.	TRBJ2-5	TRBD1	CASTQGAGEPQETQYF	TGTGCCAGCACTCAGGGGGCAGGGGAGCCCCAAGAGACCCAGTACTTC
TRBV3-1	.	TRBJ2-1	TRBD2	CASSLRGLVTYNEQFF	TGTGCCAGCAGCCTGAGGGGACTAGTAACCTACAATGAGCAGTTCTTC
TRBV2	few	TRBJ2-1	.	CASSESRSSYNEQFF	TGTGCCAGCAGTGAAAGTCGAAGCTCCTACAATGAGCAGTTCTTC